The source of this TCR beta chain is a study of control samples from healthy donors and cancer patients. A single count supports this clone. Looked up from germline, CDR1 is SQVTM and CDR2 is ANQGSEA. The CDR3 extends over 12 amino acids. Trimming at V came to 7 bases and at J to 3 bases, leaving 3 bases not matched to a gene. Clones were sequenced by immunoSEQ multiplex PCR, and TCRdb holds only the in-frame ones, with some missing. The repertoire holds 25,000 to 35,000 clones, with about nine tenths as singletons. The sequence was obtained from a man in his fifties or sixties with lung cancer. The material sequenced was PBMCs. This chain uses TRBV29-1 with TRBJ1-1; TRBD1 matches at 9 bases. CDR3 sequence reads: CSAGQGYTEAFF. CDR3 DNA: TGCAGCGCGGGACAGGGTTACACTGAAGCTTTCTTT. The full variable domain, its missing parts supplied by reference TRBV29-1 and TRBJ1-1, is SAVISQKPSRDICQRGTSLTIQCQVDSQVTMMFWYRQQPGQSLTLIATANQGSEATYESGFVIDKFPISRPNLTFSTLTVSNMSPEDSSIYLCSAGQGYTEAFFGQGTRLTVV.